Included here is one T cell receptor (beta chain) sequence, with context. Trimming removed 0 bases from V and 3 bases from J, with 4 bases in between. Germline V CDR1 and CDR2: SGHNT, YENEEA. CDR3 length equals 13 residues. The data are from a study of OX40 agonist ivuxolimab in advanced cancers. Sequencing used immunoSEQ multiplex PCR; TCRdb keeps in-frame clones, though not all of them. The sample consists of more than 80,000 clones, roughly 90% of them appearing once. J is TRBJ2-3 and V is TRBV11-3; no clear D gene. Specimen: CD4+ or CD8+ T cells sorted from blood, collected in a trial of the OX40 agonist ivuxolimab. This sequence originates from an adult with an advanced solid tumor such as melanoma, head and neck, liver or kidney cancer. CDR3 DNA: TGTGCCAGCAGCTTAGACACAACAGATACGCAGTATTTT. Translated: CASSLDTTDTQYF.